A selection of T cell receptor beta chains follows, all from one sample in a study of tumor-infiltrating lymphocytes in primary liver carcinoma. Via MiXCR, TCRdb re-called the multiplex PCR reads, giving one row per CDR3 protein. The data contain roughly 180,000 distinct CDR3 sequences, around 60% of them singletons. Sequencing was performed on peripheral blood. The receptors were sampled from a man aged 35-49 years with primary liver carcinoma and hepatitis B virus infection. CDR3s include the opening cysteine and the closing phenylalanine or tryptophan. The D gene is left open where the match is weak. Not all rows give a size; the values are once, few, many and, for expanded clones, a class.

d_call: -; clone_size: -; j_call: TRBJ2-5; v_call: TRBV12-3/TRBV12-4; cdr3_aa: CASSHGSEGEETQYF; cdr3_nt: TGTGCCAGCAGCCACGGTAGCGAGGGGGAAGAGACCCAGTACTTC
d_call: -; clone_size: -; j_call: TRBJ2-7; v_call: TRBV4-2; cdr3_aa: CASSQDDRAGYEQYF; cdr3_nt: TGTGCCAGCAGCCAAGATGACCGCGCAGGATACGAGCAGTACTTC
d_call: -; clone_size: many; j_call: TRBJ2-5; v_call: TRBV29-1; cdr3_aa: CSVRRGETQYF; cdr3_nt: TGCAGCGTTAGAAGGGGGGAGACCCAGTACTTC
d_call: -; clone_size: -; j_call: TRBJ1-2; v_call: TRBV4-1; cdr3_aa: CASSQPKRGNYGYTF; cdr3_nt: TGCGCCAGCAGCCAACCAAAGAGGGGGAACTATGGCTACACCTTC
d_call: TRBD1; clone_size: -; j_call: TRBJ2-7; v_call: TRBV7-9; cdr3_aa: CASNPSTGPSSYEQYF; cdr3_nt: TGTGCCAGCAACCCCTCGACAGGGCCGAGCTCCTACGAGCAGTACTTC
d_call: -; clone_size: -; j_call: TRBJ1-1; v_call: TRBV6-1; cdr3_aa: CASSARTVMNTEAFF; cdr3_nt: TGTGCCAGCAGTGCCCGGACAGTTATGAACACTGAAGCTTTCTTT
d_call: -; clone_size: few; j_call: TRBJ1-1; v_call: TRBV12-3/TRBV12-4; cdr3_aa: CASSFKRNTEAFF; cdr3_nt: TGTGCCAGCAGTTTCAAAAGGAACACTGAAGCTTTCTTT
d_call: -; clone_size: many; j_call: TRBJ2-3; v_call: TRBV29-1; cdr3_aa: CSSAIGTYIKDTDTQYF; cdr3_nt: TGCAGCTCTGCGATCGGGACTTATATAAAGGACACAGATACGCAGTATTTT
d_call: TRBD1; clone_size: -; j_call: TRBJ2-7; v_call: TRBV28; cdr3_aa: CASSLETGVYEQYF; cdr3_nt: TGTGCCAGCAGTTTAGAGACAGGGGTATACGAGCAGTATTTC
d_call: -; clone_size: -; j_call: TRBJ1-4; v_call: TRBV7-9; cdr3_aa: CASSYSGLGGEKLFF; cdr3_nt: TGTGCCAGCAGCTACTCGGGCCTCGGGGGCGAAAAACTGTTTTTT
d_call: TRBD2; clone_size: -; j_call: TRBJ2-5; v_call: TRBV5-4; cdr3_aa: CASSLELTGGGETQYF; cdr3_nt: TGTGCCAGCAGCTTGGAACTAACGGGAGGGGGGGAGACCCAGTACTTC
d_call: TRBD1; clone_size: few; j_call: TRBJ1-6; v_call: TRBV6-5; cdr3_aa: CASSYLGTGAYNSPLHF; cdr3_nt: TGTGCCAGCAGTTACTTAGGGACAGGGGCCTATAATTCACCCCTCCACTTT
d_call: -; clone_size: -; j_call: TRBJ1-2; v_call: TRBV11-1; cdr3_aa: CANSLSGNYGYTF; cdr3_nt: TGTGCCAACAGTCTCTCGGGCAACTATGGTTACACCTTC
d_call: -; clone_size: -; j_call: TRBJ2-5; v_call: TRBV5-5; cdr3_aa: CASGKGGMETQYF; cdr3_nt: TGTGCCAGCGGAAAAGGGGGTATGGAGACCCAGTACTTC
d_call: TRBD2; clone_size: -; j_call: TRBJ2-1; v_call: TRBV10-3; cdr3_aa: CATRPGLAAYNEQFF; cdr3_nt: TGTGCCACCAGGCCGGGACTAGCAGCGTACAATGAGCAGTTCTTC
d_call: -; clone_size: many; j_call: TRBJ2-7; v_call: TRBV11-2; cdr3_aa: CASSSAGTGYEQYF; cdr3_nt: TGTGCCAGCAGCTCCGCCGGGACTGGGTACGAGCAGTACTTC
d_call: -; clone_size: -; j_call: TRBJ2-2; v_call: TRBV14; cdr3_aa: CASSPLGDEDGELFF; cdr3_nt: TGTGCCAGCAGCCCCTTAGGGGACGAGGACGGGGAGCTGTTTTTT
d_call: -; clone_size: -; j_call: TRBJ2-7; v_call: TRBV6-5; cdr3_aa: CASSYALVGAYEQYF; cdr3_nt: TGTGCCAGCAGTTACGCACTAGTGGGGGCCTACGAGCAGTACTTC
d_call: -; clone_size: -; j_call: TRBJ2-1; v_call: TRBV11-2; cdr3_aa: CTSSSLFSYNEQFF; cdr3_nt: TGTACCAGCAGCAGCTTGTTCTCCTACAATGAGCAGTTCTTC
d_call: -; clone_size: few; j_call: TRBJ1-1; v_call: TRBV6-6; cdr3_aa: CASSDGLLQNTEAFF; cdr3_nt: TGTGCCAGCAGTGATGGACTGCTCCAGAACACTGAAGCTTTCTTT
d_call: -; clone_size: -; j_call: TRBJ2-7; v_call: TRBV11-2; cdr3_aa: CASSLGPDHEQYF; cdr3_nt: TGTGCCAGCAGCTTGGGACCTGACCACGAGCAGTACTTC
d_call: -; clone_size: -; j_call: TRBJ2-7; v_call: TRBV11-2; cdr3_aa: CASSTTDGAYEQYF; cdr3_nt: TGTGCCAGCAGCACCACGGACGGAGCCTACGAGCAGTACTTC
d_call: -; clone_size: -; j_call: TRBJ2-3; v_call: TRBV4-1; cdr3_aa: CASSQVVDTQYF; cdr3_nt: TGCGCCAGCAGCCAAGTAGTAGATACGCAGTATTTT
d_call: -; clone_size: -; j_call: TRBJ2-7; v_call: TRBV11-2; cdr3_aa: CASSFDGQGREQYF; cdr3_nt: TGTGCCAGCAGCTTCGATGGGCAGGGCCGCGAGCAGTACTTC
d_call: -; clone_size: many; j_call: TRBJ2-1; v_call: TRBV29-1; cdr3_aa: CSVDEGYNNEQFF; cdr3_nt: TGCAGCGTTGATGAGGGTTACAACAATGAGCAGTTCTTC
d_call: -; clone_size: -; j_call: TRBJ2-7; v_call: TRBV28; cdr3_aa: CASSLFGSSYEQYF; cdr3_nt: TGTGCCAGCAGTTTATTTGGGAGCTCCTACGAGCAGTACTTC
d_call: TRBD1; clone_size: few; j_call: TRBJ1-3; v_call: TRBV6-5; cdr3_aa: CASSWNRGISGNTIYF; cdr3_nt: TGTGCCAGCAGTTGGAACAGGGGGATCTCTGGAAACACCATATATTTT
d_call: TRBD2; clone_size: -; j_call: TRBJ2-3; v_call: TRBV6-1; cdr3_aa: CASTETGLAGTDTQYF; cdr3_nt: TGTGCCAGCACCGAGACGGGACTAGCGGGAACAGATACGCAGTATTTT
d_call: -; clone_size: -; j_call: TRBJ2-7; v_call: TRBV7-8; cdr3_aa: CASSGTGHFNEQYF; cdr3_nt: TGTGCCAGCAGCGGCACGGGACACTTCAACGAGCAGTACTTC
d_call: -; clone_size: few; j_call: TRBJ2-7; v_call: TRBV4-1; cdr3_aa: CASSQEVGYEQYF; cdr3_nt: TGCGCCAGCAGCCAAGAGGTCGGTTACGAGCAGTACTTC
d_call: TRBD1; clone_size: -; j_call: TRBJ1-6; v_call: TRBV12-3/TRBV12-4; cdr3_aa: CASSSATGEGNSPLHF; cdr3_nt: TGTGCCAGCAGTTCTGCGACAGGGGAAGGGAATTCACCCCTCCACTTT
d_call: -; clone_size: once; j_call: TRBJ2-5; v_call: TRBV4-1; cdr3_aa: CASSQEFGPRDKYF; cdr3_nt: TGCGCCAGCAGTCAAGAATTCGGGCCCAGGGACAAGTACTTC
d_call: TRBD1; clone_size: -; j_call: TRBJ2-1; v_call: TRBV4-2; cdr3_aa: CASGQDRGRGNEQFF; cdr3_nt: TGTGCCAGCGGCCAAGACAGGGGGCGCGGAAATGAGCAGTTCTTC
d_call: -; clone_size: -; j_call: TRBJ2-1; v_call: TRBV11-2; cdr3_aa: CASSPGPNNEQFF; cdr3_nt: TGTGCCAGCAGTCCCGGGCCCAACAATGAGCAGTTCTTC
d_call: -; clone_size: -; j_call: TRBJ2-2; v_call: TRBV11-2; cdr3_aa: CASRPTTNTGKLFF; cdr3_nt: TGTGCCAGCAGACCTACAACGAATACCGGGAAGCTGTTTTTT
d_call: -; clone_size: -; j_call: TRBJ1-1; v_call: TRBV6-1; cdr3_aa: CASSEYPRAEAFF; cdr3_nt: TGTGCCAGCAGTGAATACCCGAGGGCTGAAGCTTTCTTT
d_call: -; clone_size: -; j_call: TRBJ2-3; v_call: TRBV5-1; cdr3_aa: CASGTPTGDTQYF; cdr3_nt: TGCGCCAGCGGGACCCCGACAGGAGATACGCAGTATTTT
d_call: TRBD1; clone_size: -; j_call: TRBJ2-3; v_call: TRBV7-9; cdr3_aa: CASSRTDRGHGDTQYF; cdr3_nt: TGTGCCAGCAGCCGTACGGACAGGGGGCACGGAGATACGCAGTATTTT
d_call: -; clone_size: once; j_call: TRBJ2-5; v_call: TRBV5-6; cdr3_aa: CASRLKGSGLGTQYF; cdr3_nt: TGTGCCAGCAGGTTGAAGGGGTCAGGTCTTGGGACCCAGTACTTC
d_call: TRBD1; clone_size: -; j_call: TRBJ2-2; v_call: TRBV6-1; cdr3_aa: CASSEQGAANTGELFF; cdr3_nt: TGTGCCAGCAGTGAACAGGGGGCGGCGAACACCGGTGAGCTGTTTTTT
d_call: -; clone_size: few; j_call: TRBJ1-4; v_call: TRBV29-1; cdr3_aa: CSVAKGANEKLFF; cdr3_nt: TGCAGCGTAGCAAAGGGGGCTAATGAAAAACTGTTTTTT
d_call: -; clone_size: -; j_call: TRBJ1-1; v_call: TRBV10-3; cdr3_aa: CAISESIGTEAFF; cdr3_nt: TGTGCCATCAGTGAGTCTATCGGCACTGAAGCTTTCTTT
d_call: TRBD1; clone_size: -; j_call: TRBJ1-6; v_call: TRBV6-5; cdr3_aa: CASRQGARNSPLHF; cdr3_nt: TGTGCCAGCAGACAGGGGGCTCGTAATTCACCCCTCCACTTT
d_call: -; clone_size: -; j_call: TRBJ1-1; v_call: TRBV11-2; cdr3_aa: CASSPCAYQGFEAFF; cdr3_nt: TGTGCCAGCAGCCCCTGCGCCTACCAGGGCTTTGAAGCTTTCTTT
d_call: -; clone_size: few; j_call: TRBJ1-3; v_call: TRBV6-6; cdr3_aa: CASGAPGLSGNTIYF; cdr3_nt: TGTGCCAGTGGGGCCCCGGGCCTCTCTGGAAACACCATATATTTT
d_call: -; clone_size: -; j_call: TRBJ2-3; v_call: TRBV11-2; cdr3_aa: CVSSSYLIAVGTDTQYF; cdr3_nt: TGTGTCAGCAGCTCCTACCTGATAGCGGTAGGCACAGATACGCAGTATTTT
d_call: -; clone_size: -; j_call: TRBJ2-7; v_call: TRBV6-1; cdr3_aa: CASSYVGGTYEQYF; cdr3_nt: TGTGCCAGCAGTTACGTAGGGGGAACCTACGAGCAGTACTTC
d_call: -; clone_size: -; j_call: TRBJ2-1; v_call: TRBV6-4; cdr3_aa: CASSDSPIGGEQFF; cdr3_nt: TGTGCCAGCAGTGACTCTCCAATAGGGGGTGAGCAGTTCTTC
d_call: -; clone_size: -; j_call: TRBJ1-5; v_call: TRBV6-5; cdr3_aa: CASSYDGAQPQHF; cdr3_nt: TGTGCCAGCAGTTACGATGGGGCGCAGCCCCAGCATTTT
d_call: TRBD1; clone_size: -; j_call: TRBJ1-2; v_call: TRBV6-5; cdr3_aa: CASSEQAGGGGYTF; cdr3_nt: TGTGCCAGCAGCGAACAAGCAGGGGGCGGTGGCTACACCTTC
d_call: -; clone_size: -; j_call: TRBJ2-7; v_call: TRBV4-1; cdr3_aa: CDSSQATGDYEQYF; cdr3_nt: TGCGACAGCAGCCAAGCGACAGGAGACTACGAGCAGTACTTC
d_call: -; clone_size: -; j_call: TRBJ2-7; v_call: TRBV23-1; cdr3_aa: CASSPSKGRYEQYF; cdr3_nt: TGCGCCAGCAGTCCGTCCAAGGGGCGATACGAGCAGTACTTC
d_call: -; clone_size: -; j_call: TRBJ2-5; v_call: TRBV4-1; cdr3_aa: CASKAERAFETQYF; cdr3_nt: TGCGCCAGCAAGGCTGAAAGGGCCTTCGAGACCCAGTACTTC
d_call: TRBD1; clone_size: few; j_call: TRBJ1-5; v_call: TRBV6-2/TRBV6-3; cdr3_aa: CASSRADRARPQHF; cdr3_nt: TGTGCCAGCAGCCGCGCCGACAGGGCTCGGCCCCAGCATTTT